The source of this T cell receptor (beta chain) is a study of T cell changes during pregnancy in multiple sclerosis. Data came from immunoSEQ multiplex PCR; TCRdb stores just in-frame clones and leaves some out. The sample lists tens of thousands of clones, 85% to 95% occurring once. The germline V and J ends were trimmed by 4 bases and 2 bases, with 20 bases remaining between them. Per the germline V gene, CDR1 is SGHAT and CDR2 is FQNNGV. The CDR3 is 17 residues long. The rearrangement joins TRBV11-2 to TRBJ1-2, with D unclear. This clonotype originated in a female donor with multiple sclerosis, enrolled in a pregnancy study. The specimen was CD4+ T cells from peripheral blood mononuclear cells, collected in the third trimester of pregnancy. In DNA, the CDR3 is TGTGCCAGCAGCTCCCGCAGTGTTGGAGGTGCCAACTATGGCTACACCTTC. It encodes CASSSRSVGGANYGYTF.